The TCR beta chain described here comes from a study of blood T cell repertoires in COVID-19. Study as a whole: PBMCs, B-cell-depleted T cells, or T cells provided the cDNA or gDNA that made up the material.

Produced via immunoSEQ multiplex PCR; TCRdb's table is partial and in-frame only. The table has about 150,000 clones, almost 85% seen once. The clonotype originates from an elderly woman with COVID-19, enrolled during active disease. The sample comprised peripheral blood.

CDR3 in amino acids: CASSQRGPNYGYTF. CDR3 coding DNA: TGTGCCAGCAGCCAAAGGGGGCCTAACTATGGCTACACCTTC. This rearrangement joins TRBV4-2 to TRBJ1-2; 7 bases map to TRBD1. Germline trimming cut 2 bases from V and 0 bases from J; bases unmatched to any gene: 0. Per germline, CDR1 LGHNA and CDR2 YNFKEQ. CDR3 length: 14 residues.